These 30 T cell receptor beta chains share one sample of origin, sequenced in a study of blood T cell repertoires in COVID-19. Produced via immunoSEQ multiplex PCR; TCRdb's table is partial and in-frame only. The data contain about 180,000 clones, 80% to 90% of them singletons. The sequenced material came from peripheral blood. These receptors all stem from a man younger than 30 who had recovered from COVID-19.

The CDR3 spells CASKVLQVLNEKLFF. The DNA for the CDR3 is TGTGCCAGCAAAGTCCTACAGGTCCTCAATGAAAAACTGTTTTTT. This chain uses TRBV2 with TRBJ1-4, with D perhaps matching TRBD1 (5 bases). V was cut by 7 bases and J by 5 bases, with 17 bases left in between. Germline CDR1 is SNHLY and CDR2 is FYNNEI. The CDR3 sequence is 15 residues long.

This clone showed up just once. This chain uses TRBV10-3 with TRBJ1-2, with 7 nucleotides matching TRBD1. The CDR3 runs to 12 residues. V was clipped by 8 bases and J by 4 bases; unmatched bases: 4. CDR1 is ENHRY, CDR2 SYGVKD, per germline. DNA of the CDR3: TGTGCCATCGGGAGGACAGGCTATGGCTACACCTTC. It is translated as CAIGRTGYGYTF.

V is TRBV28 and J is TRBJ2-3, with 8 bases matching TRBD2. V was pared by 5 bases and J by 3 bases, with 16 bases of the junction left unmatched. The germline V gene has CDR1 MDHEN and CDR2 SYDVKM. The CDR3 contains 18 residues. The CDR3 region has the DNA TGTGCCAGCAGTCCGCTCGGGAAGTCGGGAGGGGTGACAGATACGCAGTATTTT. This encodes CASSPLGKSGGVTDTQYF. Full variable domain (remainder filled in from reference TRBV28 and TRBJ2-3): DVKVTQSSRYLVKRTGEKVFLECVQDMDHENMFWYRQDPGLGLRLIYFSYDVKMKEKGDIPEGYSVSREKKERFSLILESASTNQTSMYLCASSPLGKSGGVTDTQYFGPGTRLTVL.

The chain has TRBV4-3 and TRBJ2-2; TRBD1 matches at 8 bases. CDR3 size: 16 residues. Looked up from germline, CDR1 is LGHNA and CDR2 is YSLEER. V lost 1 base and J lost 5; bases outside the gene matches: 6. CDR3 sequence: CASSQARGPRTGELFF. CDR3 DNA: TGCGCCAGCAGCCAAGCCAGGGGGCCTAGGACCGGGGAGCTGTTTTTT.

The V gene is TRBV6-2 or TRBV6-3, the J gene TRBJ2-1, with 13 bases lining up with TRBD2. The CDR3 has 15 amino acids. V lost 5 bases and J lost 8; bases outside the gene matches: 6. The V gene's germline CDR1 is MNHEY and CDR2 SVGEGT. The CDR3 region has the DNA TGTGCCAGCAGTCCCGGGACTAGCGGGAAGGATGAGCAGTTCTTC. The encoded protein is CASSPGTSGKDEQFF.

The chain recombines TRBV20-1 with TRBJ2-1; 9 bases agree with TRBD2. Germline lookup yields CDR1 DFQATT and CDR2 SNEGSKA (reference sequence). V gave up 3 bases and J gave up 9 bases; unmatched junction bases: 12. The CDR3 sequence is 15 residues long. CDR3 sequence (DNA): TGCAGTGCTAGTCCGGGCGGGAGGGCCTATAGTGAGCAGTTCTTC. Protein: CSASPGGRAYSEQFF.

The V and J genes are TRBV5-4 and TRBJ1-1, with D unresolved. The CDR3 is 13 amino acids. V lost 1 base, J lost 1 base, and 5 bases lay in between. Germline CDR1 is SGHNT and CDR2 is YYREEE (reference sequence). CDR3 amino acids: CASSLPRNTEAFF. The CDR3 DNA follows: TGTGCCAGCAGCTTGCCCAGGAACACTGAAGCTTTCTTT.

The chain links TRBV6-1 to TRBJ2-2; weak D call: TRBD1 (6 bases). V lost 2 bases, J lost 0 bases, and 13 bases lay in between. Germline CDR1 is MNHNS and CDR2 is SASEGT. There are 17 residues in the CDR3. Written as DNA, the CDR3 is TGTGCCAGCAGTGAACAGGGGAAGGGACCGAACACCGGGGAGCTGTTTTTT. Amino acid sequence: CASSEQGKGPNTGELFF.

This rearrangement joins TRBV6-5 to TRBJ1-5; D ambiguous. The CDR3 consists of 13 residues. Germline CDR1 is MNHEY and CDR2 is SVGAGI. V gave up 5 bases and J gave up 6 bases, with 11 bases separating them. The DNA of the CDR3 is TGTGCCAGCAGTAATCGGAGAAGTCAGCCCCAGCATTTT. It specifies CASSNRRSQPQHF.

The rearrangement uses TRBV24-1 and TRBJ2-1, with a tentative D call TRBD2 (6 bases). The V end was cut by 3 bases, the J end by 10 bases, with 15 bases between. The CDR3 sequence is 14 residues long. Per the germline V gene, CDR1 is KGHDR and CDR2 is SFDVKD. The CDR3 nucleotides are TGTGCCACCAGTGATGCGGCGGGGATACAAGAGCAGTTCTTC. This encodes CATSDAAGIQEQFF.

The chain recombines TRBV7-2 with TRBJ1-2, with 10 bases that match TRBD1. In germline, CDR1 is SGHTA, CDR2 FQGNSA. The CDR3 covers 14 residues. V trimming: 4 bases; J trimming: 9 bases; junction bases outside the gene matches: 8. The CDR3 region is CASSSPGTGVRYTF. CDR3 nucleotide sequence: TGTGCCAGCAGCTCTCCCGGGACAGGGGTTCGCTACACCTTC. The whole variable domain, remainder taken from reference TRBV7-2 and TRBJ1-2, is GAGVSQSPSNKVTEKGKDVELRCDPISGHTALYWYRQSLGQGLEFLIYFQGNSAPDKSGLPSDRFSAERTGGSVSTLTIQRTQQEDSAVYLCASSSPGTGVRYTFGSGTRLTVV.

The genes are TRBV5-1 and TRBJ2-6; D is undetermined. Germline CDR1 SGHRS, CDR2 YFSETQ. This CDR3 has 15 residues. The V gene lost 4 bases and the J gene lost 0 bases, with 8 bases spanning the gap. The CDR3 sequence: CASSPKLSGANVLTF. The CDR3 region has the DNA TGCGCCAGCAGCCCTAAACTCTCTGGGGCCAACGTCCTGACTTTC.

The J gene is TRBJ2-4, the V gene TRBV28; D unresolved. V was trimmed by 7 bases and J by 0 bases, leaving 13 bases between them. Germline V gene lookup returns CDR1 MDHEN and CDR2 SYDVKM. The CDR3 has 15 residues. CDR3 DNA: TGTGCCAGCACCTCCAGGATACTAGCCAAAAACATTCAGTACTTC. This translates into CASTSRILAKNIQYF.

This clone was detected only once. The J gene is TRBJ1-5, the V gene TRBV28; the D gene is possibly TRBD1 (5 bases). CDR1 and CDR2 (germline): MDHEN, SYDVKM. Trimming stripped 4 bases from V and 1 base from J, with 11 bases between. The CDR3 sequence is 15 residues long. The CDR3 DNA is TGTGCCAGCAGTTATCAGGGAAGAAGCAATCAGCCCCAGCATTTT. Encoded protein: CASSYQGRSNQPQHF.

This sequence joins TRBV5-8 and TRBJ2-7, with 12 bases lining up with TRBD2. CDR1 and CDR2 from the germline V gene are SGHTS and YDEGEE. V shed 5 bases and J 6 bases; nucleotides not matched to a gene: 6. This CDR3 contains 14 residues. CDR3 sequence reads: CASRTSGSPGEQYF. The CDR3 DNA sequence: TGTGCCAGCAGGACTAGCGGGAGTCCGGGCGAGCAGTACTTC.

This clone was picked up one time. The chain recombines TRBV5-1 with TRBJ1-1, with D possibly being TRBD1 (5 bases). Germline CDR1 is SGHRS and CDR2 is YFSETQ. With 0 bases removed from V and 3 bases from J, the gap between germline ends came to 9 bases. The CDR3 is 14 amino acids. Written as DNA, the CDR3 is TGCGCCAGCAGCTTGGAAGGGGTTGACACTGAAGCTTTCTTT. It encodes CASSLEGVDTEAFF.

The chain recombines TRBV5-1 with TRBJ2-7, with TRBD1 as a possible D gene (5 bases). The V end lost 4 bases, the J end lost 1 base, and 9 bases lay between the germline ends. This CDR3 has 13 residues. Germline V gives CDR1 SGHRS, CDR2 YFSETQ. The CDR3: CASSPGFSYEQYF. CDR3 coding DNA: TGCGCCAGCAGCCCAGGGTTTTCCTACGAGCAGTACTTC.

The chain employs TRBV7-9 and TRBJ1-2; possible D gene TRBD1, 5 bases. Germline V gives CDR1 SEHNR, CDR2 FQNEAQ (reference sequence). The CDR3 consists of 15 residues. V lost 1 base, J lost 8 bases, and 17 bases lay in between. Written as DNA, the CDR3 is TGTGCCAGCAGCTTAGGGGGGGACGACATCCAGGGCTACACCTTC. This sequence encodes CASSLGGDDIQGYTF.

DNA of the CDR3: TGTGCCAGCAGCGCCCCCGGGACAAGCTCCTACAATGAGCAGTTCTTC. Protein product: CASSAPGTSSYNEQFF. The chain combines TRBV7-6 with TRBJ2-1; TRBD1 is a possible D gene (6 bases). V dropped 5 bases and J dropped 0 bases, with 14 bases sitting between them. CDR3 length: 16 residues. Germline CDR1 is SGHVS and CDR2 is FNYEAQ.

This clone was recorded only once. The rearrangement joins TRBV28 to TRBJ2-1; D is possibly TRBD2 (6 bases). The length of the CDR3 is 15 residues. V lost 4 bases to trimming and J lost 5 bases, with 15 bases between them. Germline loops: CDR1 MDHEN, CDR2 SYDVKM. The CDR3 region has the DNA TGTGCCAGCAGTTCCCCGGGCGGGACCCACAATGAGCAGTTCTTC. Translation gives CASSSPGGTHNEQFF. The full variable domain, in which reference TRBV28 and TRBJ2-1 provide the parts outside the CDR3, is DVKVTQSSRYLVKRTGEKVFLECVQDMDHENMFWYRQDPGLGLRLIYFSYDVKMKEKGDIPEGYSVSREKKERFSLILESASTNQTSMYLCASSSPGGTHNEQFFGPGTRLTVL.

J is TRBJ1-1 and V is TRBV14; possible D gene TRBD1, 5 bases. The CDR3 is 13 amino acids. Trimming took 2 bases from V and 5 from J, leaving 9 bases between them. Germline V lookup: CDR1 SGHDN, CDR2 FVKESK. CDR3 loop: CASSQWRGTEAFF. CDR3 sequence (DNA): TGTGCCAGCAGCCAATGGAGGGGTACTGAAGCTTTCTTT.

The chain employs TRBV10-3 and TRBJ2-7, with TRBD1 matching over 7 bases. Unmatched junction bases numbered 3, after V lost 4 bases and J lost 3 bases. The CDR3 has 13 amino acids. Looked up from germline, CDR1 is ENHRY and CDR2 is SYGVKD. The CDR3 loop reads CAISGAGGYEQYF. CDR3 sequence (DNA): TGTGCCATCAGTGGAGCAGGGGGCTACGAGCAGTACTTC.

This sequence joins TRBV5-1 and TRBJ1-4; no clear D gene. The length of the CDR3 is 14 residues. The V end was cut by 2 bases, the J end by 4 bases, with 9 bases between. The germline V gene encodes CDR1 SGHRS and CDR2 YFSETQ. CDR3 residues: CASSLMPGNEKLFF. The DNA for the CDR3 is TGCGCCAGCAGCTTAATGCCGGGTAATGAAAAACTGTTTTTT.

The chain employs TRBV6-2 or TRBV6-3 and TRBJ1-5, with TRBD1 matching over 10 bases. Trimming cost V 2 bases and J 4 bases; bases outside gene matches: 5. The CDR3 spans 16 residues. Germline CDR1 and CDR2: MNHEY and SVGEGT. CDR3 residues: CASSYPGQGKNQPQHF. CDR3 nucleotides: TGTGCCAGCAGTTACCCGGGACAGGGGAAAAATCAGCCCCAGCATTTT.

The chain couples TRBV24-1 to TRBJ2-7; 12 nucleotides agree with TRBD1. The CDR3 extends over 15 amino acids. Trimming at V came to 3 bases and at J to 6 bases, leaving 5 bases not matched to a gene. Germline V gene lookup returns CDR1 KGHDR and CDR2 SFDVKD. The CDR3 loop is CATSDPGQGAGEQYF. CDR3 sequence (DNA): TGTGCCACCAGTGATCCGGGACAGGGGGCGGGCGAGCAGTACTTC.

The genes are TRBV19 and TRBJ2-5, with D possibly TRBD1 on 6 matching bases. From germline, CDR1 is LNHDA and CDR2 SQIVND (reference sequence). V shed 5 bases and J shed 5 bases, with 18 bases lying between them. The length of the CDR3 is 15 residues. CDR3 sequence: CASSSGDGWTETQYF. Written as DNA, the CDR3 is TGTGCCAGTAGTTCAGGGGACGGTTGGACCGAGACCCAGTACTTC.

With respect to this clone: Other DNA variants within this sample encode the same CDR3. J is TRBJ1-1 and V is TRBV9; D is uncertain. Germline V gene sequence: CDR1 SGDLS, CDR2 YYNGEE. V shed 0 bases and J shed 4 bases, with 7 bases lying between them. This CDR3 has 13 amino acids. CDR3: CASSVGGSTEAFF. CDR3 DNA sequence: TGTGCCAGCAGCGTAGGAGGGAGCACTGAAGCTTTCTTT. Filled out from reference TRBV9 and TRBJ1-1, the complete variable domain reads DSGVTQTPKHLITATGQRVTLRCSPRSGDLSVYWYQQSLDQGLQFLIQYYNGEERAKGNILERFSAQQFPDLHSELNLSSLELGDSALYFCASSVGGSTEAFFGQGTRLTVV.

In its sample, this clone was seen once. V usage is TRBV5-4 and J usage is TRBJ2-3; D perhaps matches TRBD1 (5 bases). V was trimmed by 2 bases and J by 2 bases, leaving 12 bases between them. The CDR3 has 15 amino acids. In germline, CDR1 is SGHNT, CDR2 YYREEE (reference sequence). The CDR3 is CASSFDSQVTDTQYF. The CDR3, as DNA: TGTGCCAGCAGCTTCGACAGCCAAGTCACAGATACGCAGTATTTT.

The V and J genes are TRBV5-1 and TRBJ2-5; perhaps TRBD2 as D (6 bases). The CDR3 covers 16 residues. V lost 3 bases and J 7 bases, leaving 22 bases between the germline ends. Germline V lookup: CDR1 SGHRS, CDR2 YFSETQ. The CDR3 here is CASSYIGSGGFGTQYF. As DNA, the CDR3 is TGCGCCAGCAGCTACATCGGGAGTGGCGGCTTCGGGACCCAGTACTTC.

The chain carries TRBV4-3 and TRBJ1-2; possibly TRBD1 for D (6 bases). This CDR3 spans 13 amino acids. V lost 0 bases, J lost 13 bases, and 15 bases lay in between. Germline V CDR1 and CDR2: LGHNA, YSLEER. The CDR3 protein is CASSQEIGQPLTF. In nucleotides, the CDR3 is TGCGCCAGCAGCCAAGAGATTGGACAGCCGCTCACCTTC.